This entry describes one T cell receptor beta chain. No antigen is known for it. This entry belongs to a study of T cell responses to AZD1222 COVID-19 vaccine. Study observations and caveats: Baseline serology detected seropositivity in only five to seven AZD1222 recipients. Vaccine-related CD4 TCRs covered spike, predominating at 160-218 and 743-854. There were repertoire samples only from the period after the peak T cell response.

From germline, CDR1 is MNHEY and CDR2 SVGAGI. This CDR3 contains 13 residues. Trimming removed 6 bases at V and 6 bases at J, with 12 bases between. The protocol was immunoSEQ multiplex PCR, while the TCRdb copy is restricted to in-frame clones and leaves out a portion. The sample has about 93,000 clones; 80% to 90% are singletons. The chain combines TRBV6-5 with TRBJ1-5; D remains ambiguous. The sequence was obtained from an adult in good health. The specimen was peripheral blood, collected on day 0 of AZD1222 vaccination. CDR3 in DNA: TGTGCCAGCAGGGCGCAGGAAAGTCAGCCCCAGCATTTT. Translating gives CASRAQESQPQHF.